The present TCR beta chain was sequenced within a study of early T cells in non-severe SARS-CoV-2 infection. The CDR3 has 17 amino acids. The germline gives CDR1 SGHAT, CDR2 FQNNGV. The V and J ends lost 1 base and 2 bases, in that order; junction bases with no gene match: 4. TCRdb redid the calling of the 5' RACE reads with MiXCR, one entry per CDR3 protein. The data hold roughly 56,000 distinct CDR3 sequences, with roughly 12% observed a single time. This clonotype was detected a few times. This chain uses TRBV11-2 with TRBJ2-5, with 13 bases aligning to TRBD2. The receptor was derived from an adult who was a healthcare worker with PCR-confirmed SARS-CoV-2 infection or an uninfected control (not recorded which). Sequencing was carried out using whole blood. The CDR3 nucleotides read TGTGCCAGCAGCTTAGGGACTAGCGGGGGCCATCAAGAGACCCAGTACTTC. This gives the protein CASSLGTSGGHQETQYF.